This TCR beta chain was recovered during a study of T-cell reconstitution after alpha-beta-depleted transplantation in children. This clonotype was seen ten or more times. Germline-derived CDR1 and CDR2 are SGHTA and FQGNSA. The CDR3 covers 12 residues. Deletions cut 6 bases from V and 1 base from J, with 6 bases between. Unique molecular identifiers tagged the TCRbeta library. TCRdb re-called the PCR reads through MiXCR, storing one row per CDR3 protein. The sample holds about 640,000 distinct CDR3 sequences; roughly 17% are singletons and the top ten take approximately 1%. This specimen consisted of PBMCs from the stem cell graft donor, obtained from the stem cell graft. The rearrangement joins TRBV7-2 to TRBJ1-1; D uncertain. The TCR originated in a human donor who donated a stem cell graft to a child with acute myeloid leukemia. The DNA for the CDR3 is TGTGCCAGCAGGCTACCGAACACTGAAGCTTTCTTT. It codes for CASRLPNTEAFF.